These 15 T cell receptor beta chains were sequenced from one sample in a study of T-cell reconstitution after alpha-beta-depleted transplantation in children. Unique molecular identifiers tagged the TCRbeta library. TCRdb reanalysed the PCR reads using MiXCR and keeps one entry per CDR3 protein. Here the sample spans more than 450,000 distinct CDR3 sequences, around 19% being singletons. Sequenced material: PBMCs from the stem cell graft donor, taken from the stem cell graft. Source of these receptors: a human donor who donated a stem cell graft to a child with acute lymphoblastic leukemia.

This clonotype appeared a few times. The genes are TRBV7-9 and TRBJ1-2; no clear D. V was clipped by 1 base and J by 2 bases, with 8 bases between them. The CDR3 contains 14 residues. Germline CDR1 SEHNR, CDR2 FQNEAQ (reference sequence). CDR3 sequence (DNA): TGTGCCAGCAGCTTAGGGGCCGAAAACTATGGCTACACCTTC. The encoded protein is CASSLGAENYGYTF.

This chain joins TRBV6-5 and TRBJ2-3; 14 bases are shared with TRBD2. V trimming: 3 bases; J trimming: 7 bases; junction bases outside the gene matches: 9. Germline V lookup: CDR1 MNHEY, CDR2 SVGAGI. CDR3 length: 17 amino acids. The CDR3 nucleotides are TGTGCCAGCAGTTATCAGGGACTAGCGGGAGTTACGAATACGCAGTATTTT. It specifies CASSYQGLAGVTNTQYF.

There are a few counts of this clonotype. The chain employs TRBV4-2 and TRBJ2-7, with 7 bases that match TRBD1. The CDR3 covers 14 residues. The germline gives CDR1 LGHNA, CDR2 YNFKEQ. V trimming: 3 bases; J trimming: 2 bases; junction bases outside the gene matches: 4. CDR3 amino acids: CASSHPGTAYEQYF. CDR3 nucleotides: TGTGCCAGCAGCCATCCCGGGACAGCCTACGAGCAGTACTTC.

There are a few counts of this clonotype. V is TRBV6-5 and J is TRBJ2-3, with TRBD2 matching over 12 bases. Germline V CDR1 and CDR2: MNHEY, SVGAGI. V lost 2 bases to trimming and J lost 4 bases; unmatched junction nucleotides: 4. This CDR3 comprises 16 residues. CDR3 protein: CASSYALAGGPDTQYF. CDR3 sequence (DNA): TGTGCCAGCAGTTACGCGCTAGCGGGAGGGCCAGATACGCAGTATTTT.

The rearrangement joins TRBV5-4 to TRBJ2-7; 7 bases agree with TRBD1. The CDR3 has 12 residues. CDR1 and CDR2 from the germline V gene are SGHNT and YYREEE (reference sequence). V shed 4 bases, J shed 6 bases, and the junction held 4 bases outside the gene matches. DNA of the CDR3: TGTGCCAGCAGCGTGGGACAGATCGAGCAGTACTTC. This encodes CASSVGQIEQYF.

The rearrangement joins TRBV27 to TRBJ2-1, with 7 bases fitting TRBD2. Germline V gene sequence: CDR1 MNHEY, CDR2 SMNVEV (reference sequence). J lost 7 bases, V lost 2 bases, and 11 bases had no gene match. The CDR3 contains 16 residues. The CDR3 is CASSLSLPSGPNEQFF. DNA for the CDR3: TGTGCCAGCAGTTTAAGTTTGCCTAGCGGACCTAATGAGCAGTTCTTC.

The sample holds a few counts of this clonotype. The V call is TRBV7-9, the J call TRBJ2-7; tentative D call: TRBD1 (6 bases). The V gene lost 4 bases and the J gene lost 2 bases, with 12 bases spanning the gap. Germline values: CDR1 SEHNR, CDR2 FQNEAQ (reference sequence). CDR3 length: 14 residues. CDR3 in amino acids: CASSSTDRPYEQYF. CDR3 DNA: TGTGCCAGCAGCTCCACCGACAGGCCCTACGAGCAGTACTTC. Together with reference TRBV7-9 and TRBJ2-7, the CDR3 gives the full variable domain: DTGVSQNPRHKITKRGQNVTFRCDPISEHNRLYWYRQTLGQGPEFLTYFQNEAQLEKSRLLSDRFSAERPKGSFSTLEIQRTEQGDSAMYLCASSSTDRPYEQYFGPGTRLTVT.

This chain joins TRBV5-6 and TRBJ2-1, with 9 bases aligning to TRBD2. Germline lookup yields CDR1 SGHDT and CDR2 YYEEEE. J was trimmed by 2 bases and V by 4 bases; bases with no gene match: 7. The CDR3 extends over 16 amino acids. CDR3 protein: CASSATGTSTYNEQFF. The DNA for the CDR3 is TGTGCCAGCAGCGCCACCGGGACTAGCACCTACAATGAGCAGTTCTTC.

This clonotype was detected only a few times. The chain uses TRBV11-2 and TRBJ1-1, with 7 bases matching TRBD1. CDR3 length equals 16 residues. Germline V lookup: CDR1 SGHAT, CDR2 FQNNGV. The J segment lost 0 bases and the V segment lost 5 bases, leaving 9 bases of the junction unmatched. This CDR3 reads CASSPYLTGMNTEAFF. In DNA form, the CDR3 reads TGTGCCAGCAGCCCTTACTTGACAGGGATGAACACTGAAGCTTTCTTT.

The DNA for the CDR3 is TGCAGTGCTAGAGTCAGTTACAGCGGGAGAGGAACAGATACGCAGTATTTT. This translates into CSARVSYSGRGTDTQYF. The chain carries TRBV20-1 and TRBJ2-3; 8 bases agree with TRBD2. The germline CDR1 and CDR2 sequences are DFQATT and SNEGSKA (reference sequence). V trimming: 1 base; J trimming: 3 bases; junction bases outside the gene matches: 12. CDR3 length: 17 residues.

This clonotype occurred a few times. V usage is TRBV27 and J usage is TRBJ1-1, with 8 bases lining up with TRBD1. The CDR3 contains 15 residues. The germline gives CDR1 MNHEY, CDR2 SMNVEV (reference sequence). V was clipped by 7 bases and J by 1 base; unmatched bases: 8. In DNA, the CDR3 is TGTGCCAGCACTATTTGGACAGGGTCGAACACTGAAGCTTTCTTT. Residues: CASTIWTGSNTEAFF.

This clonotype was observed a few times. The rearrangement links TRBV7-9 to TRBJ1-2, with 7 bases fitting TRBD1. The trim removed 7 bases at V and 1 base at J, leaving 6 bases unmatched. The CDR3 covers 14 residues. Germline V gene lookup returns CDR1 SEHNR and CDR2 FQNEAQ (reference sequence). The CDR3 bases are TGTGCCAGCATGGGACAGCTCGATAACTATGGCTACACCTTC. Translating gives CASMGQLDNYGYTF.

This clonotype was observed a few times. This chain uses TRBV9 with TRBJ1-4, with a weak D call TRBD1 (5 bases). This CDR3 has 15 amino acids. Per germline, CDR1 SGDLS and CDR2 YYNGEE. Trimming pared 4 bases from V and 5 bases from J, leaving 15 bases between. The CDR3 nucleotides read TGTGCCAGCAGCCTTGGGGGGGAAAGGAATGAAAAACTGTTTTTT. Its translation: CASSLGGERNEKLFF. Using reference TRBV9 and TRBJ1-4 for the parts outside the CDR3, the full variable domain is DSGVTQTPKHLITATGQRVTLRCSPRSGDLSVYWYQQSLDQGLQFLIQYYNGEERAKGNILERFSAQQFPDLHSELNLSSLELGDSALYFCASSLGGERNEKLFFGSGTQLSVL.

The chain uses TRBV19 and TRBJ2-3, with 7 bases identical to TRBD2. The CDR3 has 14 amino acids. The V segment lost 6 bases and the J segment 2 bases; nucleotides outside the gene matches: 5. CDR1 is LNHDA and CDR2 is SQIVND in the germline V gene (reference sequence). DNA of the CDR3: TGTGCCAGTAGCCCTAGCGGATACACAGATACGCAGTATTTT. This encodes CASSPSGYTDTQYF. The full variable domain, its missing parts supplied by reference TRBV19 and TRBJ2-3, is DGGITQSPKYLFRKEGQNVTLSCEQNLNHDAMYWYRQDPGQGLRLIYYSQIVNDFQKGDIAEGYSVSREKKESFPLTVTSAQKNPTAFYLCASSPSGYTDTQYFGPGTRLTVL.

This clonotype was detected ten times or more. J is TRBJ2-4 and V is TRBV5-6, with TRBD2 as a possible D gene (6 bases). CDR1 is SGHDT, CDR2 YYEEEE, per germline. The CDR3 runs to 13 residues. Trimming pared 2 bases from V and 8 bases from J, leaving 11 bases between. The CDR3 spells CASSFPGGDIQYF. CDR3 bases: TGTGCCAGCAGCTTTCCAGGAGGGGACATTCAGTACTTC.